A single sample gave rise to the 9 T cell receptor beta chains below, sequenced in a study of stem cell transplantation in POMP-related autoinflammatory disease. The assay was immunoSEQ multiplex PCR, and TCRdb's table has in-frame clones only and misses some. Here the sample spans more than 20,000 clones, approximately 78% being singletons. This specimen consisted of CD4+ T cells from PBMCs, obtained before stem cell transplantation. The receptors come from a human donor with POMP-related autoinflammation and immune dysregulation (PRAID).

The chain couples TRBV5-1 to TRBJ2-1, with TRBD2 matching over 7 bases. Germline CDR1 reads SGHRS; CDR2 reads YFSETQ. The V segment lost 2 bases and the J segment 3 bases; nucleotides outside the gene matches: 5. The length of the CDR3 is 15 residues. The CDR3 DNA sequence: TGCGCCAGCAGCTTCCTAGCGGAGAGCTACAATGAGCAGTTCTTC. Residues: CASSFLAESYNEQFF.

This clone occurred a few times. V and J are TRBV5-1 and TRBJ1-2; D call uncertain. V lost 0 bases and J lost 7, with 13 bases in between. This CDR3 region has 14 residues. Looked up from germline, CDR1 is SGHRS and CDR2 is YFSETQ. CDR3 DNA sequence: TGCGCCAGCAGCTTGGAGGCAAAAGGCGGTGGCTACACCTTC. It is translated as CASSLEAKGGGYTF.

This clone was seen just once. The CDR3 here is CASSRTNYEQYF. DNA of the CDR3: TGTGCCAGCAGCCGGACTAACTACGAGCAGTACTTC. The chain is built from TRBV11-1 and TRBJ2-7, with a tentative D call TRBD2 (6 bases). With 5 bases removed from V and 3 bases from J, the gap between germline ends came to 8 bases. CDR3 length: 12 amino acids. Germline V gene sequence: CDR1 SGHAT, CDR2 FQDESV (reference sequence). The complete variable domain, with remaining parts taken from reference TRBV11-1 and TRBJ2-7, reads EAEVAQSPRYKITEKSQAVAFWCDPISGHATLYWYRQILGQGPELLVQFQDESVVDDSQLPKDRFSAERLKGVDSTLKIQPAELGDSAMYLCASSRTNYEQYFGPGTRLTVT.

The chain is built from TRBV6-5 and TRBJ2-1, with 7 bases fitting TRBD2. The CDR3 is 14 residues long. The ends lost 2 bases at V and 4 bases at J; junction bases unmatched: 2. From germline, CDR1 is MNHEY and CDR2 SVGAGI. CDR3 region: CASSYRTSYNEQFF. Written as DNA, the CDR3 is TGTGCCAGCAGTTACCGGACTAGTTACAATGAGCAGTTCTTC.

The rearrangement uses TRBV4-1 and TRBJ2-3; D may be TRBD1 or TRBD2 (5 bases each). Trimming took 4 bases from V and 4 from J, leaving 15 bases between them. Germline V gene sequence: CDR1 MGHRA, CDR2 YSYEKL. CDR3 length equals 15 residues. The CDR3 DNA sequence: TGCGCCAGCAGCCTCCTTGGGGCCGGGGCAGATACGCAGTATTTT. Translating it yields CASSLLGAGADTQYF.

V usage is TRBV23-1 and J usage is TRBJ2-1; TRBD2 matches at 12 bases. TRBV23-1 is filed as an ORF, its function uncertain. The CDR3 is made up of 20 amino acids. V lost 9 bases, J lost 4 bases, and 22 bases stayed unmatched. As DNA, the CDR3 is TGCGCCAGTCCCTCCTCGCTTGAGACTAGCGGGAGCCACATTTACAATGAGCAGTTCTTC. Its translation is CASPSSLETSGSHIYNEQFF.

V is TRBV7-3 and J is TRBJ2-1; D tentatively fits TRBD1 or TRBD2 (5 bases each). CDR1 SGHTA and CDR2 FQGTGA come from the germline V gene. Deletions cut 5 bases from V and 5 bases from J, with 16 bases between. The length of the CDR3 is 15 residues. CDR3 sequence: CASSPHSRGDNEQFF. The CDR3 nucleotides read TGTGCCAGCAGCCCCCACAGTCGGGGCGACAATGAGCAGTTCTTC.

This sequence joins TRBV6-4 and TRBJ1-1; no reliable D call. Trimming took 1 base from V and 0 from J, leaving 18 bases between them. The germline CDR1 and CDR2 sequences are MRHNA and SNTAGT. This CDR3 has 18 residues. CDR3: CASSDYGSLQIMNTEAFF. Written as DNA, the CDR3 is TGTGCCAGCAGTGACTACGGCAGCCTTCAAATCATGAACACTGAAGCTTTCTTT.

This chain links TRBV30 with TRBJ1-2; no clear D gene. This CDR3 has 13 residues. V was trimmed by 4 bases and J by 3 bases, leaving 12 bases between them. CDR1 is GTSNPN and CDR2 is SVGIG in the germline V gene (reference sequence). The CDR3 sequence: CAWTYAEDYGYTF. The CDR3 DNA reads TGTGCCTGGACTTATGCCGAGGACTATGGCTACACCTTC.